This T cell receptor beta chain was retrieved from a study of blood T cell repertoires in COVID-19. Per the germline V gene, CDR1 is SGDLS and CDR2 is YYNGEE. V dropped 2 bases and J dropped 6; count of bases not matched to a gene: 6. This CDR3 has 14 residues. TCRdb keeps only in-frame clones here, not all; method: immunoSEQ multiplex PCR. The sample lists a few hundred thousand clones, roughly 88% occurring once. Sequencing input: PBMCs or T cells enriched from blood (not recorded which). This receptor was taken from a woman in her forties or fifties who had recovered from COVID-19. This chain connects TRBV9 to TRBJ1-1; 8 nucleotides agree with TRBD1. The CDR3 DNA is TGTGCCAGCAGCGTCGGCAGGGGGCAGGCTGAAGCTTTCTTT. Protein: CASSVGRGQAEAFF.